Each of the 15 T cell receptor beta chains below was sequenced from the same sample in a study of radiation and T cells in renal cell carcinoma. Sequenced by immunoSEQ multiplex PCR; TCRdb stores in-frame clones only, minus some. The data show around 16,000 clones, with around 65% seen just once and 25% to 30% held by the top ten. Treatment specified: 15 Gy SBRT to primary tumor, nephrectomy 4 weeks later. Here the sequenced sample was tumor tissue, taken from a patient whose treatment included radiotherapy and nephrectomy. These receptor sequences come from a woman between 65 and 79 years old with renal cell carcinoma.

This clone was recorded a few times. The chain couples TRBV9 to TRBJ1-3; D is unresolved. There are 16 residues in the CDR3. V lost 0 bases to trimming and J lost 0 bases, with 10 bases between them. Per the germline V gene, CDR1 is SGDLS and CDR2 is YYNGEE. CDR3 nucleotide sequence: TGTGCCAGCAGCGTAGCGGCAGGTAGCTCTGGAAACACCATATATTTT. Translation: CASSVAAGSSGNTIYF.

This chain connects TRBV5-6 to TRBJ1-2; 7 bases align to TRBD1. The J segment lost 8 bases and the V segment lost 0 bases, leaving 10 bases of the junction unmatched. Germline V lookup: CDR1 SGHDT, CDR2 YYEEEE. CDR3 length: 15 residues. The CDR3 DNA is TGTGCCAGCAGCTTGGGGTCAAGGGGGCTAAAGGGCTACACCTTC. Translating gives CASSLGSRGLKGYTF.

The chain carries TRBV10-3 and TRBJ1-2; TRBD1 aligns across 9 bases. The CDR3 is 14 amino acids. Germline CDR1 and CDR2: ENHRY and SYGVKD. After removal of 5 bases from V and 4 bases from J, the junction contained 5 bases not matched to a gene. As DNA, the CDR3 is TGTGCCATCAGTAGACAGGGGGAGAGCTATGGCTACACCTTC. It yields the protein CAISRQGESYGYTF.

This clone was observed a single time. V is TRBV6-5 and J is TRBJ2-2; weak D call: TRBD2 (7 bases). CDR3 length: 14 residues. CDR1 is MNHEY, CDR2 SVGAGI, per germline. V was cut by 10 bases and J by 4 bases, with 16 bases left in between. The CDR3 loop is CATRPGGTTGELFF. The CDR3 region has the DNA TGTGCCACCCGCCCGGGGGGCACCACCGGGGAGCTGTTTTTT.

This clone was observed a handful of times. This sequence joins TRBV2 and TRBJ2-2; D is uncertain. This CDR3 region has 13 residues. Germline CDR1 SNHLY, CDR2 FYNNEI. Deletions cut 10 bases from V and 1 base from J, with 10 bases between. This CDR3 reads CAKRTGNTGELFF. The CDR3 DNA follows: TGTGCCAAAAGGACGGGGAACACCGGGGAGCTGTTTTTT.

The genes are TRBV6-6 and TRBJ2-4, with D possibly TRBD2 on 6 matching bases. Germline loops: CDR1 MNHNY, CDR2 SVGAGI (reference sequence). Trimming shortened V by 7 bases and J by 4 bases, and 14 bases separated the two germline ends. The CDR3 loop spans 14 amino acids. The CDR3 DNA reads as TGTGCCAGCACCAACGCGGAGGGTAAAAACATTCAGTACTTC. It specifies CASTNAEGKNIQYF.

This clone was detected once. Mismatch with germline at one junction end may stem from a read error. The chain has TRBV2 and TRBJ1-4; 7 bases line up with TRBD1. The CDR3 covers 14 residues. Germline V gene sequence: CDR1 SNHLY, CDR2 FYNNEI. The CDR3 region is CASSESTGDAGRIF. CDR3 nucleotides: TGTGCCAGCAGTGAATCTACAGGGGACGCGGGTCGGATCTTT.

The CDR3 DNA follows: TGTGCCAGCGGATACCAGGGGCGGGGGAACGAGCAGTACTTC. Encoded protein: CASGYQGRGNEQYF. This rearrangement joins TRBV11-2 to TRBJ2-7; weak D call: TRBD2 (7 bases). The CDR3 spans 14 residues. Germline V gene lookup returns CDR1 SGHAT and CDR2 FQNNGV. Trimming removed 8 bases at V and 5 bases at J, with 19 bases between.

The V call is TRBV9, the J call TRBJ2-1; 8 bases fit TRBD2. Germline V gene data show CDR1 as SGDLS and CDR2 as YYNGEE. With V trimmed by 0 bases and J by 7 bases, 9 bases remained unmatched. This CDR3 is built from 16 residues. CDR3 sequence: CASSVGLGGAWNEQFF. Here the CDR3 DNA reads TGTGCCAGCAGCGTAGGGCTCGGGGGGGCCTGGAATGAGCAGTTCTTC.

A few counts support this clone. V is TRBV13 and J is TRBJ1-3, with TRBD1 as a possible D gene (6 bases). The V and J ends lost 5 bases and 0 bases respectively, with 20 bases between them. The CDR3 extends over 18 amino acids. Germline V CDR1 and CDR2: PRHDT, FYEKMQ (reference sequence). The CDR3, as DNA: TGTGCCAGCAGCCAGCTCGCGGGACAACTTAGCTCTGGAAACACCATATATTTT. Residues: CASSQLAGQLSSGNTIYF.

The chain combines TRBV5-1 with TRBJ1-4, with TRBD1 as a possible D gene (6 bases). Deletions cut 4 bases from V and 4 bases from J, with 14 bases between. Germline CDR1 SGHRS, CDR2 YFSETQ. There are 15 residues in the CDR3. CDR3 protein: CASSQKGGHNEKLFF. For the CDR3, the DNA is TGCGCCAGCAGCCAAAAGGGGGGGCATAATGAAAAACTGTTTTTT.

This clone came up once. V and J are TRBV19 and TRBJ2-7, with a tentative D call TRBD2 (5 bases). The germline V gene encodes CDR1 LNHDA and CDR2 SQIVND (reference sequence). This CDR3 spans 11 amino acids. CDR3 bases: TGTGCGATAGAGGGAGTCTACGAGCAGTACTTC. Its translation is CAIEGVYEQYF.

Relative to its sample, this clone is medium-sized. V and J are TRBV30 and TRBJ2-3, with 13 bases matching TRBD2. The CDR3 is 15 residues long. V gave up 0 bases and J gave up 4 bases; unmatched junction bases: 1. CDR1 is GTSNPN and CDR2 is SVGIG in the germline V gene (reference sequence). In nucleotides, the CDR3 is TGTGCCTGGAGTGTAACTAGCGGGAGGGCAGATACGCAGTATTTT. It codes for CAWSVTSGRADTQYF.

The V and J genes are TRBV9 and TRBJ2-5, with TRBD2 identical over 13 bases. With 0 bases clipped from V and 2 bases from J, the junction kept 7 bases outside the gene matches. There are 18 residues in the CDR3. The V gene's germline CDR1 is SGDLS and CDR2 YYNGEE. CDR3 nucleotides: TGTGCCAGCAGCGTAGCCGGGACTAGCGGGGCGGGACAAGAGACCCAGTACTTC. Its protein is CASSVAGTSGAGQETQYF.

The CDR3: CASSTDRGGTQYF. In nucleotides, the CDR3 is TGTGCCAGCAGCACCGACAGGGGCGGTACGCAGTATTTT. This sequence joins TRBV7-8 and TRBJ2-3; the match to TRBD1 covers 8 bases. The V segment lost 5 bases and the J segment 8 bases; nucleotides outside the gene matches: 6. Germline CDR1 is SGHVS and CDR2 is FQNEAQ. CDR3 length equals 13 residues.